The 18 T cell receptor beta chains listed next were all sequenced from one sample in a study of T-cell memory formation after mild COVID-19. Each CDR3 protein is one row after TCRdb ran MiXCR on the 5' RACE reads. The sample consists of fewer than 600,000 distinct CDR3 sequences, about 20% of them appearing once. Sequenced input: PBMCs or a T cell subset sorted from them (not recorded which). The source of these receptors is an adult woman who had mild COVID-19 (a few samples of this study predate the infection). Cell type and time point are not known.

This chain links TRBV5-1 with TRBJ2-3; D is possibly TRBD1 or TRBD2 (5 bases each). The V gene's germline CDR1 is SGHRS and CDR2 YFSETQ. There are 15 residues in the CDR3. V shed 2 bases and J shed 7 bases, with 17 bases lying between them. CDR3 region: CASSFRDHELNTQYF. CDR3 coding DNA: TGCGCCAGCAGCTTCCGGGACCACGAGTTAAATACGCAGTATTTT.

The J gene is TRBJ2-3, the V gene TRBV29-1; 7 positions match TRBD2. The germline V gene encodes CDR1 SQVTM and CDR2 ANQGSEA. The V and J ends lost 4 bases and 2 bases, in that order; junction bases with no gene match: 9. The CDR3 is made up of 15 amino acids. The CDR3 loop is CSVVGLAASTDTQYF. CDR3 DNA sequence: TGCAGCGTTGTAGGGCTAGCGGCATCCACAGATACGCAGTATTTT.

The J gene is TRBJ1-5, the V gene TRBV7-9; D gene unclear. The CDR3 runs to 13 residues. V was clipped by 2 bases and J by 6 bases, with 8 bases between them. Germline V gene sequence: CDR1 SEHNR, CDR2 FQNEAQ (reference sequence). The CDR3 loop reads CASSLIAGQPQHF. The CDR3 DNA reads as TGTGCCAGCAGCTTAATAGCGGGTCAGCCCCAGCATTTT.

The chain combines TRBV7-9 with TRBJ2-1; the D call may be TRBD1 or TRBD2 (5 bases each). The CDR3 has 14 amino acids. With 2 bases removed from V and 9 bases from J, the gap between germline ends came to 14 bases. In germline, CDR1 is SEHNR, CDR2 FQNEAQ (reference sequence). The CDR3 here is CASSLYAGTAEQFF. The CDR3 region has the DNA TGTGCCAGCAGCTTATATGCCGGGACCGCTGAGCAGTTCTTC.

The chain uses TRBV10-2 and TRBJ1-2; TRBD1 matches at 7 bases. CDR3 length equals 14 residues. The junction had 11 bases not matched to a gene; V was cut back by 10 bases and J by 3 bases. From germline, CDR1 is WSHSY and CDR2 SAAADI. In nucleotides, the CDR3 is TGCGCCACCCTGGGTGACAGGGCATACTATGGCTACACCTTC. Amino acid sequence: CATLGDRAYYGYTF.

J is TRBJ1-1 and V is TRBV12-3 or TRBV12-4; 8 bases align to TRBD1. Trimming removed 3 bases from V and 6 bases from J; junction bases left unmatched: 9. This CDR3 region has 15 residues. The DNA for the CDR3 is TGTGCCAGCAGTTTCCCAGCAGGGGGCATACCTGAAGCTTTCTTT. Its protein product is CASSFPAGGIPEAFF.

Here the CDR3 DNA reads TGTGCCTGGTGGCCGGGCAGGGTAGGCGAGCCCCAGCATTTT. Its translation: CAWWPGRVGEPQHF. This chain uses TRBV30 with TRBJ1-5; weak D call: TRBD1 (5 bases). Germline V gives CDR1 GTSNPN, CDR2 SVGIG (reference sequence). The CDR3 is 14 amino acids. V lost 5 bases and J 8 bases, leaving 19 bases between the germline ends.

This clonotype appeared a few times. This sequence joins TRBV12-3 or TRBV12-4 and TRBJ2-7, with TRBD2 identical over 7 bases. Trimming at V came to 3 bases and at J to 2 bases, leaving 4 bases not matched to a gene. The CDR3 is made up of 14 amino acids. The CDR3 region has the DNA TGTGCCAGCAGTTTCGTAGCGGGTCCCTACGAGCAGTACTTC. It is translated as CASSFVAGPYEQYF.

This clonotype was seen a handful of times. V usage is TRBV12-3 or TRBV12-4 and J usage is TRBJ1-5, with a weak D call TRBD1 (5 bases). V dropped 4 bases and J dropped 3 bases, with 10 bases sitting between them. CDR3 length equals 14 residues. This CDR3 is CASSSGGANQPQHF. CDR3 nucleotide sequence: TGTGCCAGCAGTTCAGGAGGGGCCAATCAGCCCCAGCATTTT.

In this sample, this clonotype turned up a few times. The chain employs TRBV12-3 or TRBV12-4 and TRBJ1-2; 9 bases align to TRBD1. The CDR3 loop spans 14 amino acids. The junction had 8 bases not matched to a gene; V was cut back by 5 bases and J by 7 bases. Here the CDR3 DNA reads TGTGCCAGCAGTAGGACAGGGGCCTTGGCTGGCTACACCTTC. Protein: CASSRTGALAGYTF.

J is TRBJ2-4 and V is TRBV6-2 or TRBV6-3; 7 bases line up with TRBD1. Trimming took 2 bases from V and 7 from J; bases not matched to a gene: 11. Germline CDR1 reads MNHEY; CDR2 reads SVGEGT. CDR3 length equals 16 residues. The CDR3 region is CASSYAARDRWNIQYF. The CDR3 DNA is TGTGCCAGCAGTTACGCCGCCCGGGACAGATGGAACATTCAGTACTTC.

This chain connects TRBV6-5 to TRBJ2-7; D not certain. The CDR3 extends over 14 amino acids. Trimming left V 0 bases short and J 3 bases short, with 9 bases between. Germline V lookup: CDR1 MNHEY, CDR2 SVGAGI. CDR3: CASSYSTSGYEQYF. CDR3 DNA: TGTGCCAGCAGTTACTCCACCAGTGGCTACGAGCAGTACTTC.

The genes are TRBV15 and TRBJ1-4; D gene uncertain. V shed 5 bases and J shed 5 bases, with 12 bases lying between them. The CDR3 consists of 14 residues. The germline gives CDR1 LNHNV, CDR2 YYDKDF (reference sequence). As DNA, the CDR3 is TGTGCCACCAGCGGGGAACTAAGAAATGAAAAACTGTTTTTT. It encodes CATSGELRNEKLFF. Complete variable domain (other parts from reference TRBV15 and TRBJ1-4): DAMVIQNPRYQVTQFGKPVTLSCSQTLNHNVMYWYQQKSSQAPKLLFHYYDKDFNNEADTPDNFQSRRPNTSFCFLDIRSPGLGDTAMYLCATSGELRNEKLFFGSGTQLSVL.

CDR3 protein: CASSPGTGEGYEQYF. The CDR3, as DNA: TGTGCCAGCTCACCCGGAACAGGGGAGGGTTACGAGCAGTACTTC. The J gene is TRBJ2-7, the V gene TRBV18; possibly TRBD1 or TRBD2 for D (7 bases each). Per the germline V gene, CDR1 is KGHSH and CDR2 is LQKENI. This CDR3 has 15 residues. Trimming cost V 3 bases and J 4 bases, with 16 bases left between them.

This clonotype came up a few times. The chain joins TRBV3-1 to TRBJ2-1, with no clear D. Germline CDR1 reads LGHDT; CDR2 reads YNNKEL (reference sequence). Trimming cost V 3 bases and J 3 bases, with 9 bases left between them. The CDR3 loop spans 14 amino acids. The CDR3 nucleotides read TGTGCCAGCAGCCATAGGCGGAGCTACAATGAGCAGTTCTTC. Translating it yields CASSHRRSYNEQFF.

V usage is TRBV19 and J usage is TRBJ2-3; weak D call: TRBD2 (6 bases). Trimming removed 9 bases from V and 7 bases from J, with 20 bases in between. This CDR3 spans 14 amino acids. CDR1 is LNHDA and CDR2 is SQIVND in the germline V gene (reference sequence). In DNA, the CDR3 is TGTGCCAGGTCCCCCGGGGCTAGCGTAAATACGCAGTATTTT. The encoded protein is CARSPGASVNTQYF.

The chain uses TRBV9 and TRBJ1-2; 8 positions match TRBD1. Germline values: CDR1 SGDLS, CDR2 YYNGEE. Trimming removed 0 bases from V and 4 bases from J; junction bases left unmatched: 5. The CDR3 totals 15 residues. The CDR3 DNA reads TGTGCCAGCAGCGTAGAACAGGGGGTTCTCTATGGCTACACCTTC. It codes for CASSVEQGVLYGYTF.

This clonotype showed up just a few times. The genes are TRBV18 and TRBJ1-2; a weak D match, TRBD1 (5 bases). Germline V gene data show CDR1 as KGHSH and CDR2 as LQKENI. CDR3 length equals 17 residues. Trimming removed 1 base from V and 0 bases from J, with 15 bases in between. The DNA of the CDR3 is TGTGCCAGCTCACCACTTAACGTGGACACTGCTAACTATGGCTACACCTTC. Translated, it gives CASSPLNVDTANYGYTF.